The 23 T cell receptor beta chains below come from one sample, sequenced in a study of cytomegalovirus exposure and HLA in healthy donors. Primers: 60 Vbeta forward and 13 Jbeta reverse. Sequenced by immunoSEQ multiplex PCR; TCRdb stores in-frame clones only, minus some. This table has 150,000 to 200,000 clones, more than 75% appearing once. The sequenced sample was PBMCs. Source of these receptors: a girl aged 2 to 10 in good health and CMV-seropositive.

The CDR3 sequence: CASSVVGQGDGYTF. CDR3 DNA sequence: TGTGCCAGCAGCGTAGTAGGGCAGGGTGACGGCTACACCTTC. The chain employs TRBV9 and TRBJ1-2, with D possibly being TRBD1 (5 bases). V dropped 0 bases and J dropped 8 bases, with 14 bases sitting between them. This CDR3 region has 14 residues. Germline V lookup: CDR1 SGDLS, CDR2 YYNGEE.

The chain employs TRBV15 and TRBJ1-1; 9 positions match TRBD1. V lost 3 bases to trimming and J lost 11 bases; unmatched junction nucleotides: 16. Germline assignment: CDR1 LNHNV and CDR2 YYDKDF (reference sequence). The CDR3 sequence is 16 residues long. CDR3 coding DNA: TGTGCCACCAGCAGGGCCGGGACAGGGCCTCGCGGCCAGGCTTTCTTT. It yields the protein CATSRAGTGPRGQAFF.

This clone was observed a few times. Other nucleotide sequences from this sample produce the same CDR3. The chain links TRBV2 to TRBJ1-1; 7 bases are shared with TRBD1. The ends lost 3 bases at V and 4 bases at J; junction bases unmatched: 2. Germline CDR1 SNHLY, CDR2 FYNNEI. The CDR3 length is 13 residues. The CDR3 spells CASSEEGATEAFF. As DNA, the CDR3 is TGTGCCAGCAGTGAGGAGGGGGCCACTGAAGCTTTCTTT.

This rearrangement joins TRBV10-3 to TRBJ2-7, with TRBD1 matching 8 bases. CDR1 is ENHRY, CDR2 SYGVKD, per germline. J gave up 2 bases and V 7 bases, and 7 bases lay outside the gene matches. The CDR3 is made up of 14 amino acids. The CDR3 DNA reads TGTGCCATCAAAGACGCGGGACAGGCCTACGAGCAGTACTTC. Translating it yields CAIKDAGQAYEQYF.

The chain employs TRBV4-1 and TRBJ2-5; 10 bases map to TRBD2. This CDR3 is built from 16 residues. The germline CDR1 and CDR2 sequences are MGHRA and YSYEKL. The V gene end was trimmed by 0 bases and the J gene end by 5 bases; junction bases not matched to a gene: 6. DNA of the CDR3: TGCGCCAGCAGCCAAGATGGAGCGGGAGGGCCGGAGACCCAGTACTTC. Residues: CASSQDGAGGPETQYF.

In nucleotides, the CDR3 is TGTGCCAGCACTGAGACTAGCGGGAGCAGTTTTTACAATGAGCAGTTCTTC. Amino acids: CASTETSGSSFYNEQFF. The genes are TRBV6-1 and TRBJ2-1, with TRBD2 matching 12 bases. CDR1 and CDR2 from the germline V gene are MNHNS and SASEGT. This CDR3 region has 17 residues. The trim removed 7 bases at V and 4 bases at J, leaving 11 bases unmatched.

The V call is TRBV7-9, the J call TRBJ2-2; possibly TRBD2 for D (6 bases). The CDR3 has 18 residues. The V end lost 3 bases, the J end lost 6 bases, and 23 bases lay between the germline ends. Germline V gives CDR1 SEHNR, CDR2 FQNEAQ (reference sequence). CDR3 loop: CASSFLSYAGSRAGELFF. CDR3 coding DNA: TGTGCCAGCAGCTTTCTCTCTTACGCGGGGTCGAGGGCCGGGGAGCTGTTTTTT.

The chain links TRBV9 to TRBJ2-1, with 7 bases matching TRBD2. Trimming took 4 bases from V and 1 from J; bases not matched to a gene: 11. CDR3 size: 17 residues. Germline lookup yields CDR1 SGDLS and CDR2 YYNGEE. The CDR3 coding sequence is TGTGCCAGCAGCCCGAGGGAGGGATGGGTTTCCTACAATGAGCAGTTCTTC. Translating gives CASSPREGWVSYNEQFF.

The V call is TRBV27, the J call TRBJ2-7; 7 nucleotides agree with TRBD2. Trimming took 4 bases from V and 3 from J; bases not matched to a gene: 6. There are 14 residues in the CDR3. Germline CDR1 is MNHEY and CDR2 is SMNVEV (reference sequence). CDR3 nucleotide sequence: TGTGCCAGCAGTTACCCTAGCGGTGTCTACGAGCAGTACTTC. Translated, it gives CASSYPSGVYEQYF.

Concerning this clone itself: The same CDR3 also results from other DNA sequences found in this sample. V usage is TRBV6-4 and J usage is TRBJ2-3; 10 positions agree with TRBD2. CDR1 MRHNA and CDR2 SNTAGT come from the germline V gene. Trimming cost V 3 bases and J 3 bases; bases outside gene matches: 0. This CDR3 region has 14 residues. The CDR3 region has the DNA TGTGCCAGCAGTGAAGCGGGAGGGACAGATACGCAGTATTTT. Translation: CASSEAGGTDTQYF.

V and J are TRBV7-9 and TRBJ2-5; 8 bases line up with TRBD1. CDR1 SEHNR and CDR2 FQNEAQ come from the germline V gene (reference sequence). The CDR3 runs to 15 residues. The trim removed 8 bases at V and 4 bases at J, leaving 12 bases unmatched. The CDR3 loop is CASASPRQGLETQYF. The CDR3 DNA is TGTGCCAGCGCTTCTCCGAGACAGGGGTTAGAGACCCAGTACTTC. Complete variable domain (other parts from reference TRBV7-9 and TRBJ2-5): DTGVSQNPRHKITKRGQNVTFRCDPISEHNRLYWYRQTLGQGPEFLTYFQNEAQLEKSRLLSDRFSAERPKGSFSTLEIQRTEQGDSAMYLCASASPRQGLETQYFGPGTRLLVL.

The chain employs TRBV27 and TRBJ1-2; 8 bases map to TRBD1. Germline CDR1 MNHEY, CDR2 SMNVEV (reference sequence). The CDR3 spans 17 residues. The V and J ends lost 6 bases and 4 bases, in that order; junction bases with no gene match: 16. CDR3 nucleotides: TGTGCCAGCAGCCCTATAACAACAGGGGGTAGTGTCTATGGCTACACCTTC. Amino acid sequence: CASSPITTGGSVYGYTF.

The chain links TRBV2 to TRBJ2-3; TRBD2 matches at 11 bases. V was pared by 5 bases and J by 2 bases, with 6 bases of the junction left unmatched. The CDR3 consists of 16 residues. The germline gives CDR1 SNHLY, CDR2 FYNNEI. The CDR3 region has the DNA TGTGCCAGCAGTCCGGGACTAGCGGTTAACACAGATACGCAGTATTTT. Amino acid sequence: CASSPGLAVNTDTQYF.

This chain uses TRBV2 with TRBJ1-1, with D perhaps matching TRBD1 (6 bases). V lost 6 bases, J lost 0 bases, and 14 bases lay in between. From germline, CDR1 is SNHLY and CDR2 FYNNEI. This CDR3 spans 15 amino acids. CDR3 bases: TGTGCCAGCAGCGAACAGGGCCCCATGAACACTGAAGCTTTCTTT. This gives the protein CASSEQGPMNTEAFF.

The chain employs TRBV29-1 and TRBJ2-5, with D tentatively TRBD2 (6 bases). Germline loops: CDR1 SQVTM, CDR2 ANQGSEA. CDR3 length equals 12 residues. Trimming took 7 bases from V and 1 from J, leaving 10 bases between them. Written as DNA, the CDR3 is TGCAGCGCCCGGCGGGGCCAAGAGACCCAGTACTTC. It is translated as CSARRGQETQYF.

The chain couples TRBV7-3 to TRBJ2-5, with unresolved D. From germline, CDR1 is SGHTA and CDR2 FQGTGA. The CDR3 sequence is 13 residues long. V was trimmed by 2 bases and J by 5 bases, leaving 9 bases between them. The chain's CDR3 is CASSLGYGETQYF. As DNA, the CDR3 is TGTGCCAGCAGCTTAGGGTACGGGGAGACCCAGTACTTC. Full variable domain (missing parts from reference TRBV7-3 and TRBJ2-5): GAGVSQTPSNKVTEKGKYVELRCDPISGHTALYWYRQSLGQGPEFLIYFQGTGAADDSGLPNDRFFAVRPEGSVSTLKIQRTERGDSAVYLCASSLGYGETQYFGPGTRLLVL.

The rearrangement joins TRBV7-9 to TRBJ1-4; D gene unclear. This CDR3 is 14 amino acids long. V lost 5 bases and J lost 10, with 17 bases in between. The germline V gene has CDR1 SEHNR and CDR2 FQNEAQ (reference sequence). The CDR3 sequence: CASSLLNGPGKLFF. CDR3 in DNA: TGTGCCAGCAGCCTACTTAATGGTCCTGGAAAACTGTTTTTT.

The chain has TRBV13 and TRBJ2-5; a weak D match, TRBD2 (6 bases). CDR1 PRHDT and CDR2 FYEKMQ come from the germline V gene (reference sequence). This CDR3 contains 16 residues. Between the trimmed V and J ends, which lost 8 bases and 2 bases, there was a span of 21 bases. The CDR3 DNA reads as TGTGCCAGCTCCTCGTTTGATCTAGCGCGACAAGAGACCCAGTACTTC. This encodes CASSSFDLARQETQYF. The entire variable domain, with the rest obtained from reference TRBV13 and TRBJ2-5, is as follows: AAGVIQSPRHLIKEKRETATLKCYPIPRHDTVYWYQQGPGQDPQFLISFYEKMQSDKGSIPDRFSAQQFSDYHSELNMSSLELGDSALYFCASSSFDLARQETQYFGPGTRLLVL.

The table lists this clone with a count of one. The rearrangement joins TRBV18 to TRBJ1-6, with 7 bases matching TRBD1. This CDR3 has 15 residues. Trimming removed 4 bases from V and 10 bases from J; junction bases left unmatched: 10. CDR1 is KGHSH and CDR2 is LQKENI in the germline V gene. The CDR3 region has the DNA TGTGCCAGCTCACGAACGACAGGGCGGGACTCACCCCTCCACTTT. Its protein is CASSRTTGRDSPLHF.

This chain connects TRBV5-1 to TRBJ2-2, with TRBD2 matching over 10 bases. The length of the CDR3 is 15 residues. The J segment lost 5 bases and the V segment lost 7 bases, leaving 8 bases of the junction unmatched. Germline values: CDR1 SGHRS, CDR2 YFSETQ. The DNA of the CDR3 is TGCGCCAGCTCCGCCGGGACTAGCGTTACCGGGGAGCTGTTTTTT. Residues: CASSAGTSVTGELFF.

This clone was recorded only once. A junction end diverges from the germline sequence, so it may reflect a read error. The CDR3 coding sequence is TGCAGCGTGCCGAAACTAGCGGGAGTTACGATCTTC. It specifies CSVPKLAGVTIF. The genes are TRBV29-1 and TRBJ2-1; TRBD2 agrees at 11 bases. CDR1 and CDR2 (germline): SQVTM, ANQGSEA. The CDR3 sequence is 12 residues long.

The count of this clone is one. The chain uses TRBV19 and TRBJ1-1, with D tentatively TRBD1 (6 bases). Germline CDR1 LNHDA, CDR2 SQIVND (reference sequence). This CDR3 has 11 residues. CDR3 nucleotide sequence: TGTCTAGAGGGACAAAAGACTGAAGCTTTCTTT. Its protein product is CLEGQKTEAFF. Complete variable domain (other parts from reference TRBV19 and TRBJ1-1): DGGITQSPKYLFRKEGQNVTLSCEQNLNHDAMYWYRQDPGQGLRLIYYSQIVNDFQKGDIAEGYSVSREKKESFPLTVTSAQKNPTAFYLCLEGQKTEAFFGQGTRLTVV.

The chain carries TRBV5-1 and TRBJ2-1, with 10 bases lining up with TRBD2. Germline CDR1 is SGHRS and CDR2 is YFSETQ. The CDR3 covers 14 residues. With 3 bases clipped from V and 4 bases from J, the junction kept 1 base outside the gene matches. Here the CDR3 DNA reads TGCGCCAGCAGCTCTAGCGGGAGTTACAATGAGCAGTTCTTC. As protein: CASSSSGSYNEQFF.